The clone carrying this T cell receptor (beta chain) was seen a few times. The data derive from a study of blood T cells in healthy people across ages. V lost 0 bases, J lost 1 base, and 7 bases lay in between. CDR3 size: 15 residues. The germline V gene encodes CDR1 KGHSH and CDR2 LQKENI. Using a J-beta primer mix together with a sample-barcoded 5' primer, a second PCR was run for roughly 6 to 12 cycles. In TCRdb, the 5' RACE reads were re-called with MiXCR into one record per CDR3 protein. The sample holds 900,000 to 950,000 distinct CDR3 sequences, just under 30% seen once. These sequences were also reported in another study, on T cells of mothers and their children.

The chain carries TRBV18 and TRBJ1-5; D is uncertain. The specimen sequenced was blood. This receptor was identified in a woman between 40 and 55 years old in good health. In DNA form, the CDR3 reads TGTGCCAGCTCACCACCGGGAGGGAGCAATCAGCCCCAGCATTTT. Protein sequence: CASSPPGGSNQPQHF.